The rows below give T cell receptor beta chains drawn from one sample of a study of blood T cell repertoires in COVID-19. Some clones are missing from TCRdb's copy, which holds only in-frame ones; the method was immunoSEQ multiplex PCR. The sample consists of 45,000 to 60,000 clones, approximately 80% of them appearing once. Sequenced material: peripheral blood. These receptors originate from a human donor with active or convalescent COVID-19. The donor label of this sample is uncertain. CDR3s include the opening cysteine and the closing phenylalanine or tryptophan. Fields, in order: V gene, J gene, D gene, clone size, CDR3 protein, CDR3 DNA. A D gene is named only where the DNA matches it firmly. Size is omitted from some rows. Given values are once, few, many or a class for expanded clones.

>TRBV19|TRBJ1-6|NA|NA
CASSKAEGGSYNSPLHF
TGTGCCAGTAGTAAAGCCGAGGGAGGTTCCTATAATTCACCCCTCCACTTT
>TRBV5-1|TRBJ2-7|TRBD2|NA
CASSPTGSPLRLAGPGGEQYF
TGCGCCAGCAGCCCCACCGGTAGCCCGCTGAGGCTAGCGGGGCCAGGGGGAGAGCAGTACTTC
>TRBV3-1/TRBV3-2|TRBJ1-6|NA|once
CASSLQGGGSPLHF
TGTGCCAGCAGCCTTCAGGGAGGGGGTTCACCCCTCCACTTT
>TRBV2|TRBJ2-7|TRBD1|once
CASRDRGLAYEQYF
TGTGCCAGCAGGGACAGGGGTTTGGCCTACGAGCAGTACTTC
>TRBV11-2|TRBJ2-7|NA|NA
CASSLNRGGLNEQYF
TGTGCCAGCAGCTTAAACCGTGGAGGTTTGAACGAGCAGTACTTC
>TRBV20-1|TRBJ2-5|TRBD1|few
CSASPPGQGETQYF
TGCAGTGCTAGTCCCCCCGGACAGGGGGAGACCCAGTACTTC
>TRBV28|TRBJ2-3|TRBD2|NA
CASSRGQSQTATSGGNTDTQYF
TGTGCCAGCAGCAGGGGACAATCACAGACAGCGACTAGCGGGGGGAACACAGATACGCAGTATTTT
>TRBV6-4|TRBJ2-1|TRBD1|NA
CASSVTGQGYEQFF
TGTGCCAGCAGTGTAACGGGACAGGGCTATGAGCAGTTCTTC
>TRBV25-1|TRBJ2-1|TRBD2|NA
CASSPRTSGRHSYNEQFF
TGTGCCAGCAGTCCGCGGACTAGCGGGAGACACTCCTACAATGAGCAGTTCTTC
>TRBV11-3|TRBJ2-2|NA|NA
CASSLVLVRDFHTGELFF
TGTGCCAGCAGCTTAGTTTTAGTTCGGGACTTCCACACCGGGGAGCTGTTTTTT
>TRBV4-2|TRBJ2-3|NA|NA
CASSQGAGRDTQYF
TGTGCCAGCAGCCAGGGGGCGGGCCGAGATACGCAGTATTTT
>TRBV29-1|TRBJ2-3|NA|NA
CSVEVVADTQYF
TGCAGCGTTGAAGTCGTCGCAGATACGCAGTATTTT
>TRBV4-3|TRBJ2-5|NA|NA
CASSQGNSRLGETQYF
TGCGCCAGCAGCCAAGGAAATTCCAGACTAGGAGAGACCCAGTACTTC
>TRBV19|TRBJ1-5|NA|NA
CASKVDRRDQPQHF
TGTGCCAGTAAGGTCGACAGGCGGGATCAGCCCCAGCATTTT
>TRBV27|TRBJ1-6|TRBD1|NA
CASSSGQTTPLHF
TGTGCCAGCAGTTCGGGACAGACTACACCCCTCCACTTT
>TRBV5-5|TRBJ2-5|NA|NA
CASSPQPGRETQYF
TGTGCCAGCAGCCCCCAGCCGGGTCGGGAGACCCAGTACTTC
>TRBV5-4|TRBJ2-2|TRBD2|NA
CASSRSGRVAGELFF
TGTGCCAGCAGCCGTAGCGGGAGAGTCGCCGGGGAGCTGTTTTTT
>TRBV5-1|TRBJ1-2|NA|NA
CASSPGGPANYGYTF
TGCGCCAGCAGCCCGGGGGGACCCGCTAACTATGGCTACACCTTC
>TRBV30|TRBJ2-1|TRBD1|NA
CAWSSQTGGKFF
TGTGCCTGGAGTAGCCAGACAGGGGGCAAGTTCTTC
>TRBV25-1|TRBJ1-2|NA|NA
CASSDSTGNGYTF
TGTGCCAGCAGTGATTCTACAGGGAATGGCTACACCTTC
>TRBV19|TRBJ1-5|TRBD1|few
CASRRQGAGNQPQHF
TGTGCCAGTAGACGACAGGGGGCGGGCAATCAGCCCCAGCATTTT
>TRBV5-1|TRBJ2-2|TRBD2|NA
CASSRRTSGGNTGELFF
TGCGCCAGCAGCCGCCGGACTAGCGGAGGGAACACCGGGGAGCTGTTTTTT
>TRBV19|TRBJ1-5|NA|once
CASKVAERSNQPQHF
TGTGCCAGTAAAGTGGCGGAGCGCTCCAATCAGCCCCAGCATTTT
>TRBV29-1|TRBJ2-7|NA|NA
CSVEAGTVSYEQYF
TGCAGCGTTGAAGCGGGAACAGTTTCCTACGAGCAGTACTTC
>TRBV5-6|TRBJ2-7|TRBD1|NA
CASSQFRTGTYEQYF
TGTGCCAGCAGCCAGTTCAGGACAGGTACCTACGAGCAGTACTTC
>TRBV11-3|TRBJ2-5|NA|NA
CASSLVEQAQYF
TGTGCCAGCAGCTTAGTAGAGCAGGCCCAGTACTTC
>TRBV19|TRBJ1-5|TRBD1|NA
CASSTKTGSGQPQHF
TGTGCCAGTAGTACGAAGACAGGGTCGGGGCAGCCCCAGCATTTT
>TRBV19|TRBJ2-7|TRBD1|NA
CASSSGQGGSYEQYF
TGTGCCAGTAGTTCGGGACAGGGCGGCTCCTACGAGCAGTACTTC
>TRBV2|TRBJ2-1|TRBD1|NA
CATRQGSGNEQFF
TGTGCCACCCGACAGGGGTCGGGCAATGAGCAGTTCTTC
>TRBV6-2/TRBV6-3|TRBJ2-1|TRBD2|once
CASSYVSSGRGNEQFF
TGTGCCAGCAGTTACGTTTCGAGCGGGAGAGGGAATGAGCAGTTCTTC
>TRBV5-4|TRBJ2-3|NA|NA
CASSLGGQRGDTQYF
TGTGCCAGCAGCTTGGGGGGCCAAAGGGGGGATACGCAGTATTTT
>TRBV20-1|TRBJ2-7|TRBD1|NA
CSAPTGYEQYF
TGCAGTGCACCGACAGGGTACGAGCAGTACTTC
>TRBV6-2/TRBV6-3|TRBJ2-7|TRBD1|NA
CASSQGQGTGEQYF
TGTGCCAGCAGTCAGGGACAGGGGACGGGAGAGCAGTACTTC
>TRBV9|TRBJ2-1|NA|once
CASTSGQGVYNEQFF
TGTGCCAGCACGTCCGGGCAGGGTGTCTACAATGAGCAGTTCTTC
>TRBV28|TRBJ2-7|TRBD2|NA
CASSLSPGLGSFEYEQYF
TGTGCCAGCAGTTTAAGTCCGGGACTAGGTTCTTTTGAATACGAGCAGTACTTC
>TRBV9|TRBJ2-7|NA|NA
CASSVGTSIYEQYF
TGTGCCAGCAGCGTAGGGACTTCTATCTACGAGCAGTACTTC
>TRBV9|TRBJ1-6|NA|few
CASSPTGSYNSPLHF
TGTGCCAGCAGCCCAACAGGGTCCTATAATTCACCCCTCCACTTT
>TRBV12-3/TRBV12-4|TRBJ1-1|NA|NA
CASSFVSGKAFF
TGTGCCAGCAGTTTTGTTAGCGGAAAAGCTTTCTTT
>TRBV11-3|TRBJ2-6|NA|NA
CASSLDRAGANVLTF
TGTGCCAGCAGCTTAGACAGGGCTGGGGCCAACGTCCTGACTTTC
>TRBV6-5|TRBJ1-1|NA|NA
CASSFGSLGAEAFF
TGTGCCAGCAGTTTCGGGTCTTTAGGGGCTGAAGCTTTCTTT
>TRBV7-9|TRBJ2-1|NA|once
CASSFRGTPSGAHNEQFF
TGTGCCAGCAGCTTTCGGGGGACTCCCTCGGGCGCACACAATGAGCAGTTCTTC
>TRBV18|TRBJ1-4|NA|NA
CASSPGGEKLFF
TGTGCCAGCTCTCCAGGAGGTGAAAAACTGTTTTTT
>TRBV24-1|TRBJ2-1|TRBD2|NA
CATSDLLASGYNEQFF
TGTGCCACCAGTGATTTGTTGGCTAGCGGTTACAATGAGCAGTTCTTC
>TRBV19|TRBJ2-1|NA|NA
CASSIPGYNEQFF
TGTGCCAGTAGCATCCCGGGGTACAATGAGCAGTTCTTC
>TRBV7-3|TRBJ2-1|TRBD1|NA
CASSWGQGAYNEQFF
TGTGCCAGCAGCTGGGGACAGGGGGCCTACAATGAGCAGTTCTTC
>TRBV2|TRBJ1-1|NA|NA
CASSKESSMNTEAFF
TGTGCCAGCAGCAAGGAGTCCTCCATGAACACTGAAGCTTTCTTT
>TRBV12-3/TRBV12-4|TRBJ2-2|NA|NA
CATCSGWAGELFF
TGTGCCACGTGCAGCGGGTGGGCCGGGGAGCTGTTTTTT
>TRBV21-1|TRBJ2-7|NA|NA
CASSSLLAYEQYF
TGTGCCAGCAGCAGCCTACTAGCCTACGAGCAGTACTTC
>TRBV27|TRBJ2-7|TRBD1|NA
CASSLGTGNGEQYF
TGTGCCAGCAGCCTCGGGACAGGGAACGGCGAGCAGTACTTC
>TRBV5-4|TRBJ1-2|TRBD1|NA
CASSSRQDRGGGYTF
TGTGCCAGCAGCTCAAGACAGGACAGGGGCGGCGGCTACACCTTC
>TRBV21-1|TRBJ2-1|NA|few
CASSKRVAGVNEQFF
TGTGCCAGCAGCAAAAGGGTAGCGGGAGTCAATGAGCAGTTCTTC